The subject of this entry is one T cell receptor beta chain. Its antigen is undetermined. The source of the sample is a study of cytomegalovirus exposure and HLA in healthy donors. Study-wide points: An analysis that was carried out later associated approximately 17,000 TCR beta sequences with HLA alleles at 0.05 false discovery rate. Trimming of TCR beta V- and J-genes showed a link, identified in a later analysis, to a missense DCLRE1C variant.

The PCR contained 60 Vbeta and 13 Jbeta primers. Some clones are missing from TCRdb's copy, which holds only in-frame ones; the method was immunoSEQ multiplex PCR. The repertoire holds approximately 130,000 clones, with 65% to 85% as singletons. Germline V gene data show CDR1 as MDHEN and CDR2 as SYDVKM. The CDR3 extends over 12 amino acids. V lost 8 bases and J 1 base, leaving 6 bases between the germline ends. This receptor was taken from a man aged 45-60 years in good health and CMV-seronegative. The chain carries TRBV28 and TRBJ1-5; D is ambiguous. The specimen was PBMCs. CDR3 region: CASGESNQPQHF. DNA for the CDR3: TGTGCCAGCGGAGAGAGCAATCAGCCCCAGCATTTT. Using reference TRBV28 and TRBJ1-5 for the parts outside the CDR3, the full variable domain is DVKVTQSSRYLVKRTGEKVFLECVQDMDHENMFWYRQDPGLGLRLIYFSYDVKMKEKGDIPEGYSVSREKKERFSLILESASTNQTSMYLCASGESNQPQHFGDGTRLSIL.